Listed below are T cell receptor beta chains from one sample, sequenced in a study of blood T cell repertoires in COVID-19. The repertoire was sequenced with immunoSEQ multiplex PCR; TCRdb's copy has only in-frame clones and lacks some. The repertoire holds hundreds of thousands of clones, with about 91% as singletons. Specimen: PBMCs or T cells enriched from blood (not recorded which). The origin of the receptors is a woman in her 50s with acute COVID-19. Both conserved end residues are part of each CDR3.

j_gene: TRBJ2-1
v_gene: TRBV29-1
CDR3aa: CSVGRVNNEQFF

j_gene: TRBJ2-7
v_gene: TRBV10-3
CDR3aa: CAISDQDTTYEQYF

j_gene: TRBJ1-4
v_gene: TRBV9
CDR3aa: CASSVGRGGEKLFF

j_gene: TRBJ2-5
v_gene: TRBV28
CDR3aa: CASTGTSRETQYF

j_gene: TRBJ2-5
v_gene: TRBV7-2
CDR3aa: CASSSRGVETQYF

j_gene: TRBJ1-5
v_gene: TRBV5-1
CDR3aa: CASSLGDSYNQPQHF

j_gene: TRBJ2-7
v_gene: TRBV7-2
CDR3aa: CASRLGQGHSYEQYF

j_gene: TRBJ1-4
v_gene: TRBV5-1
CDR3aa: CASSLAGWEEKLFF

j_gene: TRBJ1-6
v_gene: TRBV28
CDR3aa: CASTATGGAHSPLHF

j_gene: TRBJ1-5
v_gene: TRBV28
CDR3aa: CASSLNRGGQPQHF

j_gene: TRBJ2-5
v_gene: TRBV27
CDR3aa: CASSLGSGSGWETQYF

j_gene: TRBJ1-5
v_gene: TRBV15
CDR3aa: CATSEVRDRVQPQHF

j_gene: TRBJ2-3
v_gene: TRBV28
CDR3aa: CASTGTSGYRRHTQYF

j_gene: TRBJ2-2
v_gene: TRBV7-2
CDR3aa: CASSPHYRGVTGELFF

j_gene: TRBJ2-7
v_gene: TRBV28
CDR3aa: CASSWGRGSGDTYEQYF

j_gene: TRBJ2-7
v_gene: TRBV5-1
CDR3aa: CASSLVGTGPPYEQYF

j_gene: TRBJ1-2
v_gene: TRBV5-6
CDR3aa: CASSTEGRGHGYTF

j_gene: TRBJ1-5
v_gene: TRBV20-1
CDR3aa: CSASGGVYQPQHF

j_gene: TRBJ2-2
v_gene: TRBV21-1
CDR3aa: CASNPRGTGELFF

j_gene: TRBJ1-2
v_gene: TRBV7-2
CDR3aa: CASSSGRGGAYGYTF

j_gene: TRBJ2-3
v_gene: TRBV6-2/TRBV6-3
CDR3aa: CASSYSAGASTDTQYF

j_gene: TRBJ2-5
v_gene: TRBV18
CDR3aa: CASSPGKRETQYF

j_gene: TRBJ2-1
v_gene: TRBV7-9
CDR3aa: CASSYPLAGGPVYNEQFF

j_gene: TRBJ1-1
v_gene: TRBV28
CDR3aa: CASSLSIREAFF

j_gene: TRBJ2-1
v_gene: TRBV5-1
CDR3aa: CASSSAGRGDEQFF

j_gene: TRBJ1-6
v_gene: TRBV28
CDR3aa: CASSLPLWSREDSPLHF

j_gene: TRBJ2-3
v_gene: TRBV4-2
CDR3aa: CASSQDRAWELTDTQYF

j_gene: TRBJ2-7
v_gene: TRBV29-1
CDR3aa: CSAVRAGHYEQYF

j_gene: TRBJ2-1
v_gene: TRBV9
CDR3aa: CASSVRLNEQFF

j_gene: TRBJ2-1
v_gene: TRBV7-9
CDR3aa: CASSQGQGLYNEQFF

j_gene: TRBJ1-2
v_gene: TRBV29-1
CDR3aa: CSVEDPYTTGYTF

j_gene: TRBJ1-5
v_gene: TRBV2
CDR3aa: CASSEAGASGVDQPQHF

j_gene: TRBJ2-7
v_gene: TRBV7-2
CDR3aa: CASSGYDRFYEQYF

j_gene: TRBJ1-5
v_gene: TRBV6-6
CDR3aa: CASSQITGTGGYGNQPQHF

j_gene: TRBJ2-4
v_gene: TRBV24-1
CDR3aa: CATSVIGGDIQYF

j_gene: TRBJ2-7
v_gene: TRBV27
CDR3aa: CASSLGLARSSGEQYF

j_gene: TRBJ2-2
v_gene: TRBV19
CDR3aa: CAREGGPSSGGELFF

j_gene: TRBJ2-1
v_gene: TRBV9
CDR3aa: CASSETVGGEQFF

j_gene: TRBJ2-2
v_gene: TRBV9
CDR3aa: CASSGGLAGHRQASGELFF

j_gene: TRBJ2-7
v_gene: TRBV7-2
CDR3aa: CASSTQGPSTYEQYF

j_gene: TRBJ2-1
v_gene: TRBV4-1
CDR3aa: CASSQEVLTSGYNEQFF

j_gene: TRBJ2-6
v_gene: TRBV28
CDR3aa: CATRGQNSGANVLTF

j_gene: TRBJ2-2
v_gene: TRBV11-1
CDR3aa: CASSPGLAGGRAAVFF

j_gene: TRBJ1-3
v_gene: TRBV7-9
CDR3aa: CASSLLALGTAGNTIYF

j_gene: TRBJ1-1
v_gene: TRBV2
CDR3aa: CASADRGNTEAFF

j_gene: TRBJ2-1
v_gene: TRBV5-1
CDR3aa: CASSLESISYNEQFF

j_gene: TRBJ2-7
v_gene: TRBV11-2
CDR3aa: CASSSTRDRGVYEQYF

j_gene: TRBJ1-5
v_gene: TRBV19
CDR3aa: CASSLQGISNQPQHF

j_gene: TRBJ2-7
v_gene: TRBV2
CDR3aa: CASNLQGYGPGEQYF

j_gene: TRBJ2-1
v_gene: TRBV18
CDR3aa: CASSPPLGRSSYNEQFF

j_gene: TRBJ2-1
v_gene: TRBV2
CDR3aa: CASSREREPYNEQFF

j_gene: TRBJ2-2
v_gene: TRBV7-3
CDR3aa: CASSLSFTNTGELFF

j_gene: TRBJ2-7
v_gene: TRBV28
CDR3aa: CASSLSPGQGFHEQYF

j_gene: TRBJ2-7
v_gene: TRBV3-1/TRBV3-2
CDR3aa: CASSQGTYYEQYF

j_gene: TRBJ2-1
v_gene: TRBV10-3
CDR3aa: CAIRTGTDNEQFF

j_gene: TRBJ1-1
v_gene: TRBV5-1
CDR3aa: CASSLRDTEAFF

j_gene: TRBJ2-3
v_gene: TRBV7-2
CDR3aa: CASSLVAGTSTDTQYF